The 21 T cell receptor beta chains below were found in one sample sequenced in a study of cytomegalovirus exposure and HLA in healthy donors. Amplification used 60 Vbeta primers and 13 Jbeta primers. The table came from immunoSEQ multiplex PCR; TCRdb's copy has only in-frame clones and leaves some out. The sample lists about 120,000 clones; 80% were seen once. Sequencing was carried out using PBMCs. These receptors were obtained from a human donor in good health.

The V gene is TRBV27, the J gene TRBJ2-7; 9 positions agree with TRBD2. Germline CDR1 is MNHEY and CDR2 is SMNVEV (reference sequence). This CDR3 spans 20 amino acids. With 4 bases clipped from V and 1 base from J, the junction kept 20 bases outside the gene matches. Here the CDR3 DNA reads TGTGCCAGCAGTTCGGCCCCTTCTCCACTCATAGCGGGAGAATCCTACGAGCAGTACTTC. It is translated as CASSSAPSPLIAGESYEQYF.

The chain combines TRBV4-1 with TRBJ2-7, with TRBD1 as a possible D gene (6 bases). V was pared by 3 bases and J by 5 bases, with 17 bases between. Germline-derived CDR1 and CDR2 are MGHRA and YSYEKL. The CDR3 is 15 amino acids. The CDR3: CASSQSAGTPDEQYF. The CDR3 bases are TGCGCCAGCAGCCAGAGCGCCGGGACACCGGACGAGCAGTACTTC.

The DNA of the CDR3 is TGTGCCAGCAGCCAAGAGTTTCTACAATCCCGGACTAGCACAGATACGCAGTATTTT. The encoded protein is CASSQEFLQSRTSTDTQYF. This chain uses TRBV4-2 with TRBJ2-3; D may be TRBD2 (5 bases). The V gene lost 0 bases and the J gene lost 0 bases, with 19 bases spanning the gap. The CDR3 loop spans 19 amino acids. The germline V gene encodes CDR1 LGHNA and CDR2 YNFKEQ.

This chain connects TRBV2 to TRBJ2-1, with D possibly being TRBD1 (5 bases). The CDR3 loop spans 15 amino acids. Trimming stripped 8 bases from V and 5 bases from J, with 19 bases between. From germline, CDR1 is SNHLY and CDR2 FYNNEI. This CDR3 is CASGRQFSPNNEQFF. DNA for the CDR3: TGTGCCAGCGGCAGACAGTTCAGCCCCAACAATGAGCAGTTCTTC. Together with reference TRBV2 and TRBJ2-1, the CDR3 gives the full variable domain: EPEVTQTPSHQVTQMGQEVILRCVPISNHLYFYWYRQILGQKVEFLVSFYNNEISEKSEIFDDQFSVERPDGSNFTLKIRSTKLEDSAMYFCASGRQFSPNNEQFFGPGTRLTVL.

J is TRBJ2-7 and V is TRBV28, with D perhaps matching TRBD1 (6 bases). The V gene's germline CDR1 is MDHEN and CDR2 SYDVKM. V lost 10 bases and J 0 bases, leaving 16 bases between the germline ends. The CDR3 length is 14 residues. As DNA, the CDR3 is TGTGCCACCCTTGGTAGGGGGAGCTCCTACGAGCAGTACTTC. It yields the protein CATLGRGSSYEQYF.

The chain uses TRBV4-1 and TRBJ2-7; 10 bases line up with TRBD2. In germline, CDR1 is MGHRA, CDR2 YSYEKL. The CDR3 is 15 amino acids. Trimming at V came to 4 bases and at J to 2 bases, leaving 5 bases not matched to a gene. The DNA of the CDR3 is TGCGCCAGCAGCCGGATAGCGGGGGGCCCCTACGAGCAGTACTTC. Its protein is CASSRIAGGPYEQYF.

This sequence joins TRBV5-5 and TRBJ1-6; 7 nucleotides line up with TRBD1. The V gene's germline CDR1 is SGHKS and CDR2 YYEKEE (reference sequence). The V gene end was trimmed by 3 bases and the J gene end by 7 bases; junction bases not matched to a gene: 4. The CDR3 consists of 14 residues. In nucleotides, the CDR3 is TGTGCCAGCAGCTCCGGGACAGTGAATTCACCCCTCCACTTT. Amino acids: CASSSGTVNSPLHF.

The genes are TRBV7-8 and TRBJ2-2, with 9 positions matching TRBD2. The V gene end was trimmed by 7 bases and the J gene end by 5 bases; junction bases not matched to a gene: 11. Germline V gene lookup returns CDR1 SGHVS and CDR2 FQNEAQ. The CDR3 totals 16 residues. CDR3 bases: TGTGCCAGCATCCCTCCGGGAGCGGGGGGTACCGGGGAGCTGTTTTTT. Protein sequence: CASIPPGAGGTGELFF.

The chain employs TRBV6-5 and TRBJ2-7, with D perhaps matching TRBD2 (7 bases). Trimming took off 8 bases at V and 3 bases at J, with 17 bases between the two ends. Germline CDR1 is MNHEY and CDR2 is SVGAGI. The CDR3 is 14 amino acids. This CDR3 reads CASGGGRNIYEQYF. The DNA of the CDR3 is TGTGCCAGCGGCGGGGGCCGCAATATCTACGAGCAGTACTTC.

This clone appeared a single time. The CDR3 is CASSPRGLRANTGELFF. The CDR3, as DNA: TGTGCCAGCTCACCACGGGGACTAAGGGCGAACACCGGGGAGCTGTTTTTT. The chain recombines TRBV18 with TRBJ2-2, with TRBD2 matching over 7 bases. The CDR3 runs 17 residues. J lost 0 bases, V lost 1 base, and 5 bases had no gene match. In germline, CDR1 is KGHSH, CDR2 LQKENI. Full variable domain (missing parts from reference TRBV18 and TRBJ2-2): NAGVMQNPRHLVRRRGQEARLRCSPMKGHSHVYWYRQLPEEGLKFMVYLQKENIIDESGMPKERFSAEFPKEGPSILRIQQVVRGDSAAYFCASSPRGLRANTGELFFGEGSRLTVL.

The chain is built from TRBV6-5 and TRBJ2-2; D possibly corresponds to TRBD2 (5 bases). The germline V gene encodes CDR1 MNHEY and CDR2 SVGAGI. The CDR3 totals 12 residues. Trimming took 11 bases from V and 1 from J, leaving 8 bases between them. CDR3 protein: CASGGNTGELFF. CDR3 sequence (DNA): TGTGCCTCCGGAGGGAACACCGGGGAGCTGTTTTTT.

This chain links TRBV6-1 with TRBJ2-3; 8 nucleotides line up with TRBD2. Unmatched junction bases numbered 4, after V lost 0 bases and J lost 8 bases. The CDR3 totals 14 residues. CDR1 is MNHNS, CDR2 SASEGT, per germline. CDR3 sequence: CASSEAFREGTQYF. The CDR3, as DNA: TGTGCCAGCAGTGAAGCATTCCGGGAGGGTACGCAGTATTTT.

In its sample, this clone was seen once. The chain recombines TRBV7-8 with TRBJ1-2; TRBD1 aligns across 9 bases. Germline CDR1 and CDR2: SGHVS and FQNEAQ. CDR3 size: 14 residues. With V trimmed by 5 bases and J by 2 bases, 3 bases remained unmatched. The CDR3, as DNA: TGTGCCAGCAGCCGCGGACAGGGGAACTATGGCTACACCTTC. Its translation is CASSRGQGNYGYTF.

The V call is TRBV28, the J call TRBJ2-5; 12 positions agree with TRBD2. CDR1 MDHEN and CDR2 SYDVKM come from the germline V gene. The CDR3 is 15 amino acids. Trimming cost V 2 bases and J 5 bases; bases outside gene matches: 3. CDR3 sequence reads: CASSLRTSGAETQYF. The CDR3 region has the DNA TGTGCCAGCAGTTTAAGGACTAGCGGGGCTGAGACCCAGTACTTC. The whole variable domain, filled in from reference TRBV28 and TRBJ2-5, reads DVKVTQSSRYLVKRTGEKVFLECVQDMDHENMFWYRQDPGLGLRLIYFSYDVKMKEKGDIPEGYSVSREKKERFSLILESASTNQTSMYLCASSLRTSGAETQYFGPGTRLLVL.

V is TRBV19 and J is TRBJ2-3; 8 nucleotides match TRBD1. This CDR3 region has 15 residues. The germline gives CDR1 LNHDA, CDR2 SQIVND (reference sequence). V lost 7 bases, J lost 0 bases, and 6 bases stayed unmatched. CDR3 sequence reads: CASTGGRSSTDTQYF. The CDR3 DNA reads TGTGCCAGTACAGGGGGCAGGTCGAGCACAGATACGCAGTATTTT.

The V call is TRBV4-1, the J call TRBJ2-5; D remains unclear. Germline CDR1 and CDR2: MGHRA and YSYEKL. The length of the CDR3 is 15 residues. Trimming left V 0 bases short and J 0 bases short, with 8 bases between. The CDR3 loop reads CASSQDASNQETQYF. Here the CDR3 DNA reads TGCGCCAGCAGCCAAGACGCTTCTAACCAAGAGACCCAGTACTTC.

The rearrangement joins TRBV29-1 to TRBJ2-5; TRBD1 agrees at 7 bases. V lost 6 bases, J lost 1 base, and 2 bases stayed unmatched. The CDR3 is 12 amino acids. Germline CDR1 and CDR2: SQVTM and ANQGSEA. Here the CDR3 DNA reads TGCAGCGTGGGGACAGTCCAAGAGACCCAGTACTTC. This encodes CSVGTVQETQYF. Combining the CDR3 with reference TRBV29-1 and TRBJ2-5 gives the whole variable domain SAVISQKPSRDICQRGTSLTIQCQVDSQVTMMFWYRQQPGQSLTLIATANQGSEATYESGFVIDKFPISRPNLTFSTLTVSNMSPEDSSIYLCSVGTVQETQYFGPGTRLLVL.

The V and J genes are TRBV4-1 and TRBJ1-1; D is undetermined. The CDR3 extends over 15 amino acids. Germline V gene data show CDR1 as MGHRA and CDR2 as YSYEKL. V gave up 0 bases and J gave up 8 bases, with 16 bases separating them. In DNA, the CDR3 is TGCGCCAGCAGCCAAGATTCACGCGCCCTTAGAGAAGCTTTCTTT. It translates to CASSQDSRALREAFF.

V and J are TRBV5-1 and TRBJ2-3, with D perhaps TRBD1 (7 bases). The germline V gene has CDR1 SGHRS and CDR2 YFSETQ. Trimming took 4 bases from V and 2 from J, leaving 11 bases between them. The CDR3 length is 14 residues. CDR3 nucleotide sequence: TGCGCCAGCAGCGCGGGACAGAACACAGATACGCAGTATTTT. It yields the protein CASSAGQNTDTQYF.

This chain joins TRBV10-3 and TRBJ1-2; D might be TRBD1 (5 bases). Trimming shortened V by 10 bases and J by 8 bases, and 17 bases separated the two germline ends. Looked up from germline, CDR1 is ENHRY and CDR2 is SYGVKD. The CDR3 totals 12 residues. The chain's CDR3 is CATLTAERGYTF. The CDR3 DNA reads TGTGCCACTCTGACAGCCGAACGGGGCTACACCTTC.

The chain combines TRBV19 with TRBJ1-6; D uncertain. Trimming removed 0 bases from V and 8 bases from J, with 14 bases in between. CDR1 is LNHDA, CDR2 SQIVND, per germline (reference sequence). This CDR3 spans 16 amino acids. The CDR3 here is CASSIEGGQPDSPLHF. CDR3 bases: TGTGCCAGTAGTATAGAGGGCGGGCAGCCTGATTCACCCCTCCACTTT.